Following are 21 T cell receptor beta chains from one sample sequenced in a study of T cells in Graves' hyperthyroidism and ophthalmopathy. RNA transcripts served as the template for amplifying TCR beta CDR3 regions. A first-round RT-PCR of the TCR CDR3 used the HTBI primer set. TCRdb processed the multiplex PCR reads anew with MiXCR; each CDR3 protein has one entry. Of roughly 530,000 distinct CDR3 sequences in the sample, over 15% were seen once. Source material: blood. The source of these receptors is a woman in her late teens or twenties with Graves' ophthalmopathy.

In its sample, this clonotype was seen a few times. This chain links TRBV27 with TRBJ2-1, with 10 positions matching TRBD1. Germline-derived CDR1 and CDR2 are MNHEY and SMNVEV (reference sequence). This CDR3 is 14 amino acids long. The J segment lost 6 bases and the V segment lost 6 bases, leaving 5 bases of the junction unmatched. CDR3 in DNA: TGTGCCAGCAGCTTCGGGACAGGGGTCAATGAGCAGTTCTTC. It specifies CASSFGTGVNEQFF.

This clonotype was seen many times. The chain links TRBV6-2 or TRBV6-3 to TRBJ2-7, with D maybe TRBD2 (5 bases). Trimming left V 7 bases short and J 3 bases short, with 16 bases between. This CDR3 has 14 amino acids. Germline V gene sequence: CDR1 MNHEY, CDR2 SVGEGT. CDR3 bases: TGTGCCAGCATGACGGAGCGGTTATTCTACGAGCAGTACTTC. Translated: CASMTERLFYEQYF.

This chain connects TRBV10-3 to TRBJ2-2; D gene uncertain. The ends were cut back, 4 bases at V and 1 base at J, with 13 bases in the middle. Germline V gene sequence: CDR1 ENHRY, CDR2 SYGVKD. The CDR3 has 16 residues. The CDR3 sequence: CAISVLAERNTGELFF. The CDR3 DNA is TGTGCCATCAGTGTCCTCGCGGAAAGGAACACCGGGGAGCTGTTTTTT.

In its sample, this clonotype was seen many times. The J gene is TRBJ1-5, the V gene TRBV2; a weak D match, TRBD1 (5 bases). There are 14 residues in the CDR3. Germline V gene data show CDR1 as SNHLY and CDR2 as FYNNEI. V gave up 6 bases and J gave up 2 bases, with 11 bases separating them. The chain's CDR3 is CASRIQGGNQPQHF. In DNA, the CDR3 is TGTGCCAGCAGGATTCAGGGTGGCAATCAGCCCCAGCATTTT.

This clonotype appeared once. The chain is built from TRBV19 and TRBJ1-2, with TRBD1 matching over 9 bases. Germline assignment: CDR1 LNHDA and CDR2 SQIVND (reference sequence). V trimming: 5 bases; J trimming: 6 bases; junction bases outside the gene matches: 4. This CDR3 comprises 13 residues. The CDR3 is CASSEGQGNGYTF. As DNA, the CDR3 is TGTGCCAGTAGTGAAGGACAGGGGAATGGCTACACCTTC.

This clonotype was counted ten times or more. The V gene is TRBV3-1, the J gene TRBJ2-7; 7 bases agree with TRBD1. With V trimmed by 5 bases and J by 4 bases, 11 bases remained unmatched. The CDR3 extends over 15 amino acids. Germline CDR1 is LGHDT and CDR2 is YNNKEL (reference sequence). The CDR3 is CASSGRPGGSYEQYF. CDR3 coding DNA: TGTGCCAGCAGCGGACGGCCAGGGGGATCGTACGAGCAGTACTTC.

This clonotype has at least ten counts. The chain links TRBV7-6 to TRBJ1-2, with D possibly matching TRBD1 (5 bases). CDR1 is SGHVS and CDR2 is FNYEAQ in the germline V gene. V lost 1 base, J lost 6 bases, and 12 bases lay in between. CDR3 length equals 14 residues. CDR3 nucleotide sequence: TGTGCCAGCAGCTTAGGGCGGGGGGTCGATGGCTACACCTTC. Translation: CASSLGRGVDGYTF.

This clonotype was recorded a few times. CDR3 amino acids: CASSPGPDQPQHF. The CDR3 DNA follows: TGTGCCAGCAGCCCGGGACCCGATCAGCCCCAGCATTTT. The chain combines TRBV6-1 with TRBJ1-5, with D possibly being TRBD1 (5 bases). Per the germline V gene, CDR1 is MNHNS and CDR2 is SASEGT. The CDR3 sequence is 13 residues long. V lost 6 bases and J lost 5, with 11 bases in between.

This clonotype appeared many times. J is TRBJ2-3 and V is TRBV7-2; 8 nucleotides align to TRBD1. CDR3 size: 16 residues. J lost 0 bases, V lost 3 bases, and 5 bases had no gene match. Germline CDR1 SGHTA, CDR2 FQGNSA. In DNA, the CDR3 is TGTGCCAGCAGCTTCAGGACAGGGAAAAGCACAGATACGCAGTATTTT. Amino acids: CASSFRTGKSTDTQYF.

This clonotype has more than one count but fewer than ten. The rearrangement uses TRBV20-1 and TRBJ1-3; TRBD1 agrees at 8 bases. Germline V CDR1 and CDR2: DFQATT, SNEGSKA (reference sequence). V shed 3 bases, J shed 3 bases, and the junction held 7 bases outside the gene matches. The CDR3 consists of 15 residues. The CDR3 loop reads CSARSGGVYGNTIYF. DNA for the CDR3: TGCAGTGCTAGGTCAGGGGGCGTGTATGGAAACACCATATATTTT.

This clonotype was counted at least ten times. The V call is TRBV11-3, the J call TRBJ2-1, with TRBD2 matching over 7 bases. Germline trimming cut 3 bases from V and 1 base from J; bases unmatched to any gene: 3. The germline V gene has CDR1 SGHNT and CDR2 YENEEA. The CDR3 runs to 15 residues. The CDR3 here is CASSFRAGSYNEQFF. CDR3 nucleotides: TGTGCCAGCAGCTTCCGAGCGGGGTCCTACAATGAGCAGTTCTTC.

In this sample, this clonotype turned up many times. J is TRBJ2-1 and V is TRBV12-3 or TRBV12-4; D is possibly TRBD2 (5 bases). The CDR3 is 12 amino acids. V was pared by 8 bases and J by 3 bases, with 8 bases between. The CDR3 coding sequence is TGTGCCAGCGATGAGGGCTACAATGAGCAGTTCTTC. It is translated as CASDEGYNEQFF.

This clonotype was counted ten times or more. CDR3 bases: TGTGCCAGCAGCTTACCAGGGTTCAATGAGCAGTTCTTC. It is translated as CASSLPGFNEQFF. This rearrangement joins TRBV7-9 to TRBJ2-1; TRBD1 is a possible D gene (5 bases). V lost 2 bases, J lost 6 bases, and 8 bases lay in between. The germline V gene encodes CDR1 SEHNR and CDR2 FQNEAQ (reference sequence). The CDR3 has 13 residues.

There are many counts of this clonotype. This chain connects TRBV29-1 to TRBJ2-7, with a tentative D call TRBD1 (7 bases). This CDR3 is 14 amino acids long. Trimming cost V 0 bases and J 4 bases, with 13 bases left between them. CDR1 is SQVTM and CDR2 is ANQGSEA in the germline V gene. The CDR3 here is CSVEEEGAVYEQYF. The DNA of the CDR3 is TGCAGCGTTGAAGAGGAGGGGGCGGTTTACGAGCAGTACTTC.

At least ten counts were recorded for this clonotype. The chain joins TRBV10-3 to TRBJ2-1; D is undetermined. In germline, CDR1 is ENHRY, CDR2 SYGVKD. The CDR3 has 12 amino acids. Trimming left V 5 bases short and J 4 bases short, with 6 bases between. CDR3 amino acids: CAISTAYNEQFF. The CDR3 DNA follows: TGTGCCATCAGTACAGCTTACAATGAGCAGTTCTTC.

Regarding this clonotype: This may be a read error, as it is one base from a much larger clone. The rearrangement joins TRBV28 to TRBJ2-5, with 8 nucleotides matching TRBD2. Germline loops: CDR1 MDHEN, CDR2 SYDVKM. This CDR3 region has 15 residues. Trimming took 4 bases from V and 3 from J; bases not matched to a gene: 7. The CDR3 region has the DNA TGTGCCAGCAGTTCCGGGGGGGACCTGGAAGAGACCCAGTACTTC. Its translation: CASSSGGDLEETQYF. The full variable domain, its missing parts supplied by reference TRBV28 and TRBJ2-5, is DVKVTQSSRYLVKRTGEKVFLECVQDMDHENMFWYRQDPGLGLRLIYFSYDVKMKEKGDIPEGYSVSREKKERFSLILESASTNQTSMYLCASSSGGDLEETQYFGPGTRLLVL.

This clonotype was counted a few times. V gene TRBV28 combines with J gene TRBJ2-7, with TRBD2 identical over 8 bases. CDR3 length: 15 amino acids. V shed 5 bases and J 5 bases; nucleotides not matched to a gene: 11. Per the germline V gene, CDR1 is MDHEN and CDR2 is SYDVKM. The chain's CDR3 is CASSAPAGTSHEQYF. CDR3 nucleotides: TGTGCCAGCAGTGCTCCCGCCGGGACTAGTCACGAGCAGTACTTC.

This chain links TRBV5-8 with TRBJ2-5; D tentatively fits TRBD1 or TRBD2 (6 bases each). The V gene lost 5 bases and the J gene lost 11 bases, with 16 bases spanning the gap. CDR1 is SGHTS and CDR2 is YDEGEE in the germline V gene. The CDR3 is 12 amino acids. CDR3 in amino acids: CASSYEGGRQYF. The CDR3 DNA sequence: TGTGCCAGCAGTTATGAGGGGGGACGTCAGTACTTC.

This clonotype was seen repeatedly, ten times or more. The rearrangement uses TRBV29-1 and TRBJ2-1; 8 nucleotides line up with TRBD2. The CDR3 totals 15 residues. CDR1 and CDR2 (germline): SQVTM, ANQGSEA. The J segment lost 1 base and the V segment lost 7 bases, leaving 9 bases of the junction unmatched. The CDR3 spells CSASGGLVSYNEQFF. For the CDR3, the DNA is TGCAGCGCATCGGGGGGACTAGTTTCCTACAATGAGCAGTTCTTC.

This clonotype has just a few counts. The chain recombines TRBV9 with TRBJ1-6; D gene uncertain. This CDR3 contains 14 residues. V was pared by 3 bases and J by 6 bases, with 10 bases between. Germline CDR1 is SGDLS and CDR2 is YYNGEE. Written as DNA, the CDR3 is TGTGCCAGCAGCGCTTTGAGGGCTAATTCACCCCTCCACTTT. Protein sequence: CASSALRANSPLHF.

CDR3 bases: TGTGCCATTACCGGGACAGGAGTTACAGATACGCAGTATTTT. It yields the protein CAITGTGVTDTQYF. This chain links TRBV28 with TRBJ2-3; 8 positions agree with TRBD1. J gave up 3 bases and V 10 bases, and 9 bases lay outside the gene matches. The CDR3 has 14 residues. The germline CDR1 and CDR2 sequences are MDHEN and SYDVKM.